This TCR beta chain originates from a study of cytomegalovirus exposure and HLA in healthy donors. On the study more broadly: In terms of ancestry, the Caucasian-associated cluster contained about four fifths of the approximately 400 genotyped donors.

Regarding this clone: Its antigen is as yet unknown.

This CDR3 has 16 residues. Trimming took off 6 bases at V and 3 bases at J, with 19 bases between the two ends. In germline, CDR1 is SNHLY, CDR2 FYNNEI. The PCR ran on 60 Vbeta and 13 Jbeta primers. The protocol was immunoSEQ multiplex PCR, while the TCRdb copy is restricted to in-frame clones and leaves out a portion. The sample comprises around 130,000 clones, about 81% of which are singletons, and 1.5% to 2% rests with the top ten. General study findings and limits: Association of a missense DCLRE1C variant with TCR beta V- and J-gene trimming was reported in a later analysis. Most CMV-associated TCR beta chains appeared HLA-restricted in a later analysis. A later analysis reportedly found fewer N-insertions in an Asian-associated ancestry cluster than the roughly 670-donor mean.

The chain combines TRBV2 with TRBJ2-3; D is possibly TRBD2 (6 bases). Sequenced material: PBMCs. The receptor was derived from a man aged 35 to 55 in good health and CMV-seronegative. CDR3 nucleotides: TGTGCCAGCAGGGAGGAGGGGCTAGCAGGAACAGATACGCAGTATTTT. This translates into CASREEGLAGTDTQYF. Complete variable domain (other parts from reference TRBV2 and TRBJ2-3): EPEVTQTPSHQVTQMGQEVILRCVPISNHLYFYWYRQILGQKVEFLVSFYNNEISEKSEIFDDQFSVERPDGSNFTLKIRSTKLEDSAMYFCASREEGLAGTDTQYFGPGTRLTVL.